This TCR beta chain was observed in a study of T cell changes during pregnancy in multiple sclerosis. Assay: immunoSEQ multiplex PCR; the TCRdb copy retains only in-frame clones and omits some. The sample yields 30,000 to 40,000 clones, 80% to 95% seen once. V was pared by 4 bases and J by 9 bases, with 7 bases of the junction left unmatched. The CDR3 sequence is 13 residues long. Looked up from germline, CDR1 is SNHLY and CDR2 is FYNNEI. The starting material was CD4+ T cells from peripheral blood mononuclear cells, obtained in the third trimester of pregnancy. This rearrangement joins TRBV2 to TRBJ2-5; TRBD1 agrees at 8 bases. The TCR originated in a female donor in good health, enrolled as a control in a pregnancy study. Here the CDR3 DNA reads TGTGCCAGCAGTGGACAGGGGAAGGGTGCCCAGTACTTC. Protein sequence: CASSGQGKGAQYF.